These 14 T cell receptor beta chains were sequenced from one sample in a study of glioma-infiltrating T cells. TCR alpha and beta CDR3 regions were amplified from RNA using iRepertoire nested multiplex PCR. A single record per CDR3 protein comes from TCRdb applying MiXCR to the multiplex PCR reads. The data hold roughly 100,000 distinct CDR3 sequences, with around 28% observed a single time. The source material was glioma tissue, nonneoplastic brain tissue, or PBMCs (not recorded which). Every receptor here comes from a human donor with low-grade glioma or glioblastoma, undergoing nonglioma brain surgery, or in good health (not recorded which).

The chain uses TRBV2 and TRBJ2-3; tentatively, D is TRBD2 (6 bases). V was clipped by 8 bases and J by 4 bases, with 13 bases between them. This CDR3 is 13 amino acids long. The germline CDR1 and CDR2 sequences are SNHLY and FYNNEI. CDR3 loop: CASGRLVADTQYF. The CDR3 DNA reads as TGTGCCAGCGGGCGACTAGTTGCAGATACGCAGTATTTT.

V and J are TRBV12-5 and TRBJ2-7; TRBD1 matches 7 bases. The V and J ends lost 5 bases and 2 bases, in that order; junction bases with no gene match: 3. The CDR3 loop spans 13 amino acids. From germline, CDR1 is LGHNT and CDR2 FRNRAP. The CDR3 region has the DNA TGTGCTAGTGGTCTGACAGGGCCCTACGAGCAGTACTTC. This gives the protein CASGLTGPYEQYF. Looking up the rest from reference TRBV12-5 and TRBJ2-7 gives the full variable domain: DARVTQTPRHKVTEMGQEVTMRCQPILGHNTVFWYRQTMMQGLELLAYFRNRAPLDDSGMPKDRFSAEMPDATLATLKIQPSEPRDSAVYFCASGLTGPYEQYFGPGTRLTVT.

This clonotype has ten or more counts. The rearrangement uses TRBV4-2 and TRBJ2-7, with 7 bases identical to TRBD2. Trimming took 4 bases from V and 3 from J; bases not matched to a gene: 6. Germline assignment: CDR1 LGHNA and CDR2 YNFKEQ. The CDR3 contains 14 residues. CDR3 sequence: CASSREGKDYEQYF. The CDR3 DNA is TGTGCCAGCAGCCGGGAGGGCAAAGACTACGAGCAGTACTTC.

A note on this clonotype: This could be a read error, since a much larger clone is one nucleotide away. This sequence joins TRBV2 and TRBJ1-2; D ambiguous. V was shortened by 3 bases and J by 8 bases, with 10 bases between the two germline ends. This CDR3 is built from 12 residues. From germline, CDR1 is SNHLY and CDR2 FYNNEI. CDR3: CASSDVLGGYTF. The CDR3 DNA follows: TGTGCCAGCAGTGATGTTCTAGGGGGCTACACCTTC.

A single count supports this clonotype. An end of the junction does not agree with germline; a read error may underlie this. The rearrangement links TRBV7-2 to TRBJ1-2; D may be TRBD1 (6 bases). There are 13 residues in the CDR3. CDR1 is SGHTA, CDR2 FQGNSA, per germline. CDR3 coding DNA: TGTGCCAGCGGATCGACAGGAAGCTATGGCTACAACTTC. Protein: CASGSTGSYGYNF. Variable domain in full (rest from reference TRBV7-2 and TRBJ1-2): GAGVSQSPSNKVTEKGKDVELRCDPISGHTALYWYRQSLGQGLEFLIYFQGNSAPDKSGLPSDRFSAERTGGSVSTLTIQRTQQEDSAVYLCASGSTGSYGYNFGSGTRLTVV.

In this sample, this clonotype turned up a few times. A much bigger clone sits one base away, suggesting this may be a read error. The chain has TRBV7-6 and TRBJ2-2, with D perhaps TRBD1 or TRBD2 (5 bases each). CDR1 and CDR2 (germline): SGHVS, FNYEAQ. The CDR3 is made up of 13 amino acids. This CDR3 is CDLGTVNTGELFF. For the CDR3, the DNA is TGTGACCTCGGGACGGTTAACACCGGGGAGCTGTTTTTT.

This clonotype has a count of ten or more. V gene TRBV6-1 combines with J gene TRBJ2-1, with 11 bases fitting TRBD1. Losses at the gene ends were 5 bases for V and 9 bases for J; bases not matched to a gene: 9. Germline assignment: CDR1 MNHNS and CDR2 SASEGT. This CDR3 is 15 amino acids long. The CDR3 sequence: CASSLDRGRDSEQFF. Here the CDR3 DNA reads TGTGCCAGCAGTCTGGACAGGGGGCGCGATAGTGAGCAGTTCTTC.

The table lists this clonotype with many counts. This rearrangement joins TRBV4-3 to TRBJ2-3; 7 nucleotides line up with TRBD2. The germline gives CDR1 LGHNA, CDR2 YSLEER. J was trimmed by 11 bases and V by 2 bases; bases with no gene match: 7. The CDR3 covers 13 residues. This CDR3 is CASSQTPGLMQYF. The DNA of the CDR3 is TGCGCCAGCAGCCAAACACCGGGACTAATGCAGTATTTT.

This clonotype was observed many times. The chain is built from TRBV19 and TRBJ1-5, with D unresolved. CDR3 length equals 14 residues. Trimming stripped 3 bases from V and 2 bases from J, with 8 bases between. Per germline, CDR1 LNHDA and CDR2 SQIVND (reference sequence). CDR3 sequence (DNA): TGTGCCAGTAGTATGGGTGTTGGCAATCAGCCCCAGCATTTT. It is translated as CASSMGVGNQPQHF.

In this sample, this clonotype turned up many times. The rearrangement links TRBV20-1 to TRBJ2-7; D is unresolved. Germline assignment: CDR1 DFQATT and CDR2 SNEGSKA (reference sequence). The CDR3 runs to 11 residues. Trimming removed 3 bases at V and 3 bases at J, with 6 bases between. CDR3 amino acids: CSARDGYEQYF. The CDR3 DNA sequence: TGCAGTGCTAGGGACGGCTACGAGCAGTACTTC.

This clonotype was observed at least ten times. The V call is TRBV7-3, the J call TRBJ2-3; D is unclear. Per germline, CDR1 SGHTA and CDR2 FQGTGA. V dropped 3 bases and J dropped 3 bases, with 7 bases sitting between them. The CDR3 is 13 amino acids. CDR3 bases: TGTGCCAGCAGCTTCATGGATACAGATACGCAGTATTTT. It encodes CASSFMDTDTQYF.

Concerning this clonotype: A read error is possible here, since a much larger clone lies one base away. The rearrangement uses TRBV7-9 and TRBJ2-1; the D is unclear. CDR1 and CDR2 from the germline V gene are SEHNR and FQNEAQ (reference sequence). The CDR3 is made up of 14 amino acids. The CDR3 region is CASGLSQWNNEQFF. DNA of the CDR3: TGTGCCAGCGGCTTAAGTCAGTGGAACAATGAGCAGTTCTTC.

Of note for this clonotype: Just one base apart from a much larger clone, this may be a read error. The chain is built from TRBV27 and TRBJ1-2, with no clear D. The CDR3 spans 14 residues. CDR1 is MNHEY, CDR2 SMNVEV, per germline (reference sequence). V dropped 7 bases and J dropped 0 bases, with 12 bases sitting between them. Here the CDR3 DNA reads TGTGCCAGCAAAATTATAGGGACTAACTATGGCTACACCTTC. This encodes CASKIIGTNYGYTF.

As regards this clonotype: A much larger clonotype is one base distant, so this may be a read error. This rearrangement joins TRBV18 to TRBJ2-3; unclear D gene. The CDR3 extends over 14 amino acids. Germline CDR1 and CDR2: KGHSH and LQKENI. DNA for the CDR3: TGTGCCACCTCACCACCAACAGGCACAGATACGCAGTATTTT. This encodes CATSPPTGTDTQYF.